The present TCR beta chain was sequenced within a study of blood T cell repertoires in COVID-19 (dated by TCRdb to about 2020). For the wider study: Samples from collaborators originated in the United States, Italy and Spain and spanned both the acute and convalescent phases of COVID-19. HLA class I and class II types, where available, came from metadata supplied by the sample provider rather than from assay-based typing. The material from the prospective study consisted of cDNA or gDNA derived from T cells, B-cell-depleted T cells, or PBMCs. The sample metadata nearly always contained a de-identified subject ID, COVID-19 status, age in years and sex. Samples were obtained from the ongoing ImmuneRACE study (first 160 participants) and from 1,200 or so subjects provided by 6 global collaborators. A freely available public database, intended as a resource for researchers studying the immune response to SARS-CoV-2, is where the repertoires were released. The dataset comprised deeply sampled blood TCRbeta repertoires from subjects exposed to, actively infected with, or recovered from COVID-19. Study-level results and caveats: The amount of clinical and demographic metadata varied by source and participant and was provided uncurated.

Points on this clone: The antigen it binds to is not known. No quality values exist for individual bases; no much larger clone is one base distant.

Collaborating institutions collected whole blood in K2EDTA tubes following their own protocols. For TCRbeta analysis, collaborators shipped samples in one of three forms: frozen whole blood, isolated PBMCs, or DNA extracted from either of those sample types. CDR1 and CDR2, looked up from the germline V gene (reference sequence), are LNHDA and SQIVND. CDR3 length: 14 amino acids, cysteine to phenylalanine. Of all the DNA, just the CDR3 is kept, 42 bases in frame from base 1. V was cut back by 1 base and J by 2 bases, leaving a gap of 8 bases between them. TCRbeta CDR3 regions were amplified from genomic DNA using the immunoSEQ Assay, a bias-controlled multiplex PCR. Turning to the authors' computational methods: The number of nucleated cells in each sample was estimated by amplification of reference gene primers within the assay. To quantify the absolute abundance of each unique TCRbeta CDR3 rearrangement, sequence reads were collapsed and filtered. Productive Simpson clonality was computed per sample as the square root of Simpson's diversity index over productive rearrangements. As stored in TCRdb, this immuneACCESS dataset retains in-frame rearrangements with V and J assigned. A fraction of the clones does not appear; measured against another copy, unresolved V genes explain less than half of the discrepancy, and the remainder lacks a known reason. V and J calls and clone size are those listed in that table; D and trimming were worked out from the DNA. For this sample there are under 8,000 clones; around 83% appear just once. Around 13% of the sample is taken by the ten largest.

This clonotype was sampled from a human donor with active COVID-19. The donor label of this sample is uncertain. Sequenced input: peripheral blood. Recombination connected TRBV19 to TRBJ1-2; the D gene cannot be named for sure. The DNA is TGTGCCAGTAGTATAGCACTAAGAAACTATGGCTACACCTTC. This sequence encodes CASSIALRNYGYTF.